This is a list of T cell receptor beta chains from one sample in a study of shared clonotypes between healthy human individuals. Produced via immunoSEQ multiplex PCR; TCRdb's table is partial and in-frame only. The sample records around 1.9 million clones, about 93% being singletons. The source material was naive CD8+ T cells from PBMCs. The receptor source for this set is a man younger than 30 in good health. Some clones in this sample may be carry-over from other donors' samples. Both conserved end residues are trimmed from each CDR3. Some rows mark clone size as missing; the rest say once, few, many or name a class of expanded clone.

j_call: TRBJ2-1; v_call: TRBV13; clone_size: .; cdr3_aa: ASSFSRGNEQF
j_call: TRBJ2-7; v_call: TRBV25-1; clone_size: .; cdr3_aa: ASSERGTVFYEQY
j_call: TRBJ1-5; v_call: TRBV7-9; clone_size: once; cdr3_aa: ASSSYSSGSGDNQPQH
j_call: TRBJ2-7; v_call: TRBV4-1; clone_size: .; cdr3_aa: ASSQRSGEQY
j_call: TRBJ2-7; v_call: TRBV11-2; clone_size: .; cdr3_aa: ASSYSGLTGPSTYEQY
j_call: TRBJ2-5; v_call: TRBV29-1; clone_size: .; cdr3_aa: SAARTGFQETQY
j_call: TRBJ2-7; v_call: TRBV6-6; clone_size: .; cdr3_aa: ASSYTYDSYEQY
j_call: TRBJ2-7; v_call: TRBV15; clone_size: .; cdr3_aa: ATSRDRFPILTSGRGQNEQY
j_call: TRBJ2-6; v_call: TRBV28; clone_size: .; cdr3_aa: ASGGFSGANVLT
j_call: TRBJ2-7; v_call: TRBV29-1; clone_size: .; cdr3_aa: SVGNSFYEQY
j_call: TRBJ2-2; v_call: TRBV11-2; clone_size: few; cdr3_aa: ASSRGGTRELF
j_call: TRBJ2-7; v_call: TRBV6-8; clone_size: .; cdr3_aa: ASNPAAGACYEQY
j_call: TRBJ2-2; v_call: TRBV5-8; clone_size: .; cdr3_aa: ASSLGVTGTGELF
j_call: TRBJ2-1; v_call: TRBV4-1; clone_size: .; cdr3_aa: ASSHIAGDNEQF
j_call: TRBJ2-4; v_call: TRBV6-6; clone_size: .; cdr3_aa: ASTLNAGQKNIQY
j_call: TRBJ1-4; v_call: TRBV7-6; clone_size: .; cdr3_aa: ASSRSPGGPTNEKLF
j_call: TRBJ2-7; v_call: TRBV27; clone_size: .; cdr3_aa: ASSLVGAAYEQY
j_call: TRBJ2-3; v_call: TRBV7-9; clone_size: .; cdr3_aa: ASSPGLESDTQY
j_call: TRBJ2-3; v_call: TRBV27; clone_size: .; cdr3_aa: ASSLKGDRAGDTQY
j_call: TRBJ2-3; v_call: TRBV30; clone_size: .; cdr3_aa: AWSASGMSTDTQY
j_call: TRBJ2-7; v_call: TRBV28; clone_size: .; cdr3_aa: ASSLIGTGTDEQY
j_call: TRBJ1-2; v_call: TRBV5-8; clone_size: .; cdr3_aa: ASSLRVSYRYT
j_call: TRBJ1-1; v_call: TRBV13; clone_size: .; cdr3_aa: ASSSPRGGLTEAF
j_call: TRBJ1-5; v_call: TRBV6-1; clone_size: once; cdr3_aa: ASSEQGQRYSNQPQH
j_call: TRBJ1-4; v_call: TRBV28; clone_size: once; cdr3_aa: ASSPAGWGLF
j_call: TRBJ1-5; v_call: TRBV27; clone_size: .; cdr3_aa: ASSAYSNQPQH
j_call: TRBJ2-1; v_call: TRBV28; clone_size: .; cdr3_aa: ASSLTGGRPRYNEQF
j_call: TRBJ1-3; v_call: TRBV23-1; clone_size: .; cdr3_aa: ASSQSGLSGSGNTIY
j_call: TRBJ1-1; v_call: TRBV19; clone_size: once; cdr3_aa: ASNGKSRTEAF
j_call: TRBJ2-7; v_call: TRBV9; clone_size: .; cdr3_aa: ASSFDSFEDEQY
j_call: TRBJ2-5; v_call: TRBV28; clone_size: .; cdr3_aa: ASSLSWDRSPGETQY
j_call: TRBJ2-3; v_call: TRBV7-8; clone_size: .; cdr3_aa: ASSLGEVLAGVRNTQY
j_call: TRBJ2-3; v_call: TRBV9; clone_size: .; cdr3_aa: ASSVDLGSSGTDTQY
j_call: TRBJ1-4; v_call: TRBV28; clone_size: .; cdr3_aa: ASRPPDATNEKLF
j_call: TRBJ1-5; v_call: TRBV7-6; clone_size: .; cdr3_aa: ASSGDGHQPQH
j_call: TRBJ2-2; v_call: TRBV6-5; clone_size: .; cdr3_aa: ASSYDGGGTGELF
j_call: TRBJ2-2; v_call: TRBV9; clone_size: .; cdr3_aa: ASSGTGVNTGELF
j_call: TRBJ2-1; v_call: TRBV11-2; clone_size: .; cdr3_aa: ASSFGLAGEDEQF
j_call: TRBJ2-1; v_call: TRBV28; clone_size: .; cdr3_aa: ASSTRQLDGSSTYNEQF
j_call: TRBJ2-7; v_call: TRBV6-1; clone_size: .; cdr3_aa: ASSGLRDRAVYEQY
j_call: TRBJ2-7; v_call: TRBV29-1; clone_size: .; cdr3_aa: SVLTSIHEQY
j_call: TRBJ2-7; v_call: TRBV7-6; clone_size: .; cdr3_aa: ASSLEAYEQY
j_call: TRBJ1-3; v_call: TRBV7-6; clone_size: .; cdr3_aa: ASGGGNTIY
j_call: TRBJ2-2; v_call: TRBV15; clone_size: few; cdr3_aa: ATSREGRHTGELF
j_call: TRBJ2-7; v_call: TRBV27; clone_size: .; cdr3_aa: ASSLSTPPYEQY
j_call: TRBJ2-7; v_call: TRBV6-5; clone_size: once; cdr3_aa: ASSYPGTGEQY
j_call: TRBJ1-1; v_call: TRBV27; clone_size: .; cdr3_aa: ASSLSPANTEAF
j_call: TRBJ1-1; v_call: TRBV30; clone_size: .; cdr3_aa: AWRTRGRSTEAF
j_call: TRBJ2-5; v_call: TRBV11-2; clone_size: .; cdr3_aa: ASSYTGGYQETQY
j_call: TRBJ1-1; v_call: TRBV5-6; clone_size: .; cdr3_aa: ASSLLKRGEEAF
j_call: TRBJ1-2; v_call: TRBV4-2; clone_size: .; cdr3_aa: ATGAGGLSYGYT
j_call: TRBJ1-6; v_call: TRBV4-1; clone_size: .; cdr3_aa: ASRSMGNSPLH
j_call: TRBJ2-2; v_call: TRBV6-5; clone_size: .; cdr3_aa: ASSYSIGENTGELF
j_call: TRBJ2-7; v_call: TRBV7-9; clone_size: .; cdr3_aa: ASSLGISYEQY